The next 32 T cell receptor beta chains were all read from a single sample in a study of breast tumors, draining lymph nodes, adjacent tissues. TCRdb passed the multiplex PCR reads through MiXCR, listing each CDR3 protein once. This table holds tens of thousands of distinct CDR3 sequences, roughly 63% found once. The source material was breast tumor tissue. The receptor set was obtained from a female donor with breast cancer. Some clones in this sample may be carry-over from other donors' samples.

The chain couples TRBV25-1 to TRBJ2-7; no clear D. Germline V lookup: CDR1 MGHDK, CDR2 SYGVNS. V was clipped by 5 bases and J by 2 bases, with 4 bases between them. This CDR3 has 11 residues. The CDR3 bases are TGTGCCAGCAGTATGACCTACGAGCAGTACTTC. Translating gives CASSMTYEQYF.

The genes are TRBV10-3 and TRBJ2-3; 8 bases are shared with TRBD1. The V segment lost 6 bases and the J segment 2 bases; nucleotides outside the gene matches: 10. CDR3 length: 16 amino acids. The germline V gene has CDR1 ENHRY and CDR2 SYGVKD. In DNA form, the CDR3 reads TGTGCCATCAGCGACCCCGGACAGGGCAACACAGATACGCAGTATTTT. Residues: CAISDPGQGNTDTQYF.

Here the CDR3 reads CASRDSPTDTQYF. CDR3 in DNA: TGTGCCAGCCGAGACAGTCCCACAGATACGCAGTATTTT. The chain carries TRBV6-5 and TRBJ2-3; a possible D gene is TRBD1 (5 bases). There are 13 residues in the CDR3. Germline V gene data show CDR1 as MNHEY and CDR2 as SVGAGI. The V end was cut by 8 bases, the J end by 2 bases, with 11 bases between.

There are many counts of this clonotype. V gene TRBV6-1 combines with J gene TRBJ1-2, with 8 bases lining up with TRBD1. Germline V gives CDR1 MNHNS, CDR2 SASEGT. Trimming removed 1 base from V and 4 bases from J; junction bases left unmatched: 2. The CDR3 runs to 14 residues. The CDR3 nucleotides read TGTGCCAGCAGTGAAGGGACAGGGCTCTATGGCTACACCTTC. This encodes CASSEGTGLYGYTF.

The rearrangement uses TRBV5-1 and TRBJ1-2; a weak D match, TRBD1 (6 bases). Looked up from germline, CDR1 is SGHRS and CDR2 is YFSETQ. This CDR3 region has 13 residues. V lost 0 bases and J lost 5, with 8 bases in between. The CDR3 sequence is CASSLGGAYGYTF. As DNA, the CDR3 is TGCGCCAGCAGCTTGGGGGGGGCTTATGGCTACACCTTC.

Many counts were recorded for this clonotype. This chain joins TRBV6-2 or TRBV6-3 and TRBJ1-5; D is perhaps TRBD1 (5 bases). Trimming shortened V by 6 bases and J by 5 bases, and 11 bases separated the two germline ends. This CDR3 contains 13 residues. Germline assignment: CDR1 MNHEY and CDR2 SVGEGT. CDR3 residues: CASRADSHQPQHF. The CDR3, as DNA: TGTGCCAGCAGGGCCGACAGCCATCAGCCCCAGCATTTT.

The genes are TRBV20-1 and TRBJ2-7; TRBD1 is a possible D gene (5 bases). The CDR3 sequence is 12 residues long. The germline V gene has CDR1 DFQATT and CDR2 SNEGSKA (reference sequence). V gave up 3 bases and J gave up 5 bases, with 11 bases separating them. The CDR3 protein is CSARWQGNEQYF. The CDR3 nucleotides are TGCAGTGCTAGGTGGCAGGGCAACGAGCAGTACTTC.

Ten or more counts support this clonotype. CDR3 in amino acids: CASSRGESYEQYF. The CDR3 coding sequence is TGCGCCAGCAGCCGGGGGGAGAGCTACGAGCAGTACTTC. This chain joins TRBV4-1 and TRBJ2-7; maybe TRBD2 (6 bases). The CDR3 extends over 13 amino acids. Per germline, CDR1 MGHRA and CDR2 YSYEKL. The V gene lost 4 bases and the J gene lost 3 bases, with 10 bases spanning the gap.

This clonotype has at least ten counts. V gene TRBV6-5 combines with J gene TRBJ2-3; 9 positions match TRBD2. The ends lost 0 bases at V and 7 bases at J; junction bases unmatched: 11. Germline assignment: CDR1 MNHEY and CDR2 SVGAGI. The CDR3 is 17 residues long. Here the CDR3 DNA reads TGTGCCAGCAGTTACTCGAGTGGCGGGGGGGCCACTCATACGCAGTATTTT. Its translation is CASSYSSGGGATHTQYF.

This clonotype was counted only a few times. J is TRBJ1-2 and V is TRBV7-9; D is unresolved. The germline V gene encodes CDR1 SEHNR and CDR2 FQNEAQ (reference sequence). V was shortened by 0 bases and J by 6 bases, with 8 bases between the two germline ends. There are 13 residues in the CDR3. CDR3 protein: CASSLASEDGYTF. In DNA, the CDR3 is TGTGCCAGCAGCTTAGCGTCGGAGGATGGCTACACCTTC. The full variable domain, completed using reference TRBV7-9 and TRBJ1-2, is DTGVSQNPRHKITKRGQNVTFRCDPISEHNRLYWYRQTLGQGPEFLTYFQNEAQLEKSRLLSDRFSAERPKGSFSTLEIQRTEQGDSAMYLCASSLASEDGYTFGSGTRLTVV.

V and J are TRBV3-1 and TRBJ2-7, with 10 bases fitting TRBD1. Per the germline V gene, CDR1 is LGHDT and CDR2 is YNNKEL (reference sequence). Trimming took 3 bases from V and 3 from J; bases not matched to a gene: 2. The CDR3 consists of 14 residues. The CDR3 DNA reads TGTGCCAGCAGCCACAGGGACAGGGGCTACGAGCAGTACTTC. The encoded protein is CASSHRDRGYEQYF.

This clonotype was seen a few times. This rearrangement joins TRBV19 to TRBJ2-3, with D hard to call. The CDR3 consists of 12 residues. From germline, CDR1 is LNHDA and CDR2 SQIVND (reference sequence). Trimming pared 5 bases from V and 1 base from J, leaving 4 bases between. The CDR3 spells CASSPGTDTQYF. The CDR3 DNA reads as TGTGCCAGTAGTCCCGGCACAGATACGCAGTATTTT.

This clonotype is a singleton in its sample. The chain uses TRBV20-1 and TRBJ1-5; D is perhaps TRBD1 (6 bases). The CDR3 extends over 13 amino acids. Germline V gives CDR1 DFQATT, CDR2 SNEGSKA (reference sequence). V was shortened by 6 bases and J by 4 bases, with 13 bases between the two germline ends. This CDR3 reads CSATRQANQPQHF. In DNA form, the CDR3 reads TGCAGTGCCACTAGACAGGCAAATCAGCCCCAGCATTTT.

The genes are TRBV29-1 and TRBJ2-5; perhaps TRBD2 as D (5 bases). Germline V gene data show CDR1 as SQVTM and CDR2 as ANQGSEA. V shed 2 bases and J shed 2 bases, with 15 bases lying between them. This CDR3 is 15 amino acids long. The CDR3 here is CSVEHKGSGQETQYF. CDR3 bases: TGCAGCGTTGAACACAAGGGCTCGGGGCAAGAGACCCAGTACTTC.

This clonotype was counted at least ten times. This sequence joins TRBV28 and TRBJ2-7; perhaps TRBD1 as D (6 bases). V gave up 3 bases and J gave up 2 bases, with 17 bases separating them. CDR3 length: 16 residues. The V gene's germline CDR1 is MDHEN and CDR2 SYDVKM. The chain's CDR3 is CASSFLVADSAYEQYF. The CDR3 DNA reads as TGTGCCAGCAGTTTCTTGGTTGCGGACAGCGCCTACGAGCAGTACTTC.

V is TRBV14 and J is TRBJ2-7; 9 bases map to TRBD1. Germline V gene data show CDR1 as SGHDN and CDR2 as FVKESK. J lost 4 bases, V lost 3 bases, and 7 bases had no gene match. The CDR3 extends over 15 amino acids. The CDR3 here is CASSHVGQGPYEQYF. The CDR3, as DNA: TGTGCCAGCAGCCACGTGGGACAGGGACCTTACGAGCAGTACTTC. Drawing the rest from reference TRBV14 and TRBJ2-7, the complete variable domain is EAGVTQFPSHSVIEKGQTVTLRCDPISGHDNLYWYRRVMGKEIKFLLHFVKESKQDESGMPNNRFLAERTGGTYSTLKVQPAELEDSGVYFCASSHVGQGPYEQYFGPGTRLTVT.

This clonotype came up many times. The chain combines TRBV30 with TRBJ2-2, with D possibly being TRBD1 (5 bases). V was pared by 3 bases and J by 6 bases, with 8 bases between. This CDR3 is 12 amino acids long. CDR1 is GTSNPN, CDR2 SVGIG, per germline (reference sequence). The CDR3 DNA follows: TGTGCCTGGAGGCAGGGCCCCGGGGAGCTGTTTTTT. Translating gives CAWRQGPGELFF.

V and J are TRBV20-1 and TRBJ1-6; TRBD1 agrees at 12 bases. The CDR3 is made up of 15 amino acids. Germline V lookup: CDR1 DFQATT, CDR2 SNEGSKA (reference sequence). V trimming: 3 bases; J trimming: 7 bases; junction bases outside the gene matches: 4. The CDR3 region is CSARMGQGANSPLHF. DNA of the CDR3: TGCAGTGCTAGGATGGGACAGGGGGCCAATTCACCCCTCCACTTT.

The V call is TRBV11-2, the J call TRBJ2-1; 9 nucleotides match TRBD2. The germline gives CDR1 SGHAT, CDR2 FQNNGV. The CDR3 runs 16 residues. Germline trimming cut 1 base from V and 6 bases from J; bases unmatched to any gene: 7. CDR3 nucleotide sequence: TGTGCCAGCAGCTTAGTTGGGCGGGGGGGCGTCAATGAGCAGTTCTTC. Its translation: CASSLVGRGGVNEQFF.

The rearrangement links TRBV12-5 to TRBJ2-7; D remains unclear. Looked up from germline, CDR1 is LGHNT and CDR2 is FRNRAP. The CDR3 loop spans 16 amino acids. With 0 bases removed from V and 3 bases from J, the gap between germline ends came to 15 bases. For the CDR3, the DNA is TGTGCTAGTGGTTTGGTAGGCAAGTCGTCATGCTACGAGCAGTACGTC. Its protein product is CASGLVGKSSCYEQYV.

By its share, this clonotype is medium-sized. V and J are TRBV7-6 and TRBJ2-1; D is tentatively TRBD1 or TRBD2 (5 bases each). V was pared by 5 bases and J by 4 bases, with 15 bases between. The CDR3 is made up of 15 amino acids. Germline CDR1 is SGHVS and CDR2 is FNYEAQ. The CDR3 here is CASSPGSGGYNEQFF. DNA for the CDR3: TGTGCCAGCAGCCCAGGGAGCGGCGGATACAATGAGCAGTTCTTC.

The V gene is TRBV2, the J gene TRBJ2-5; D may be TRBD2 (5 bases). CDR1 SNHLY and CDR2 FYNNEI come from the germline V gene. This CDR3 spans 11 amino acids. V was clipped by 8 bases and J by 5 bases, with 9 bases between them. In nucleotides, the CDR3 is TGTGCCAGCGGACTTTTGGAGACCCAGTACTTC. This encodes CASGLLETQYF.

The gene calls are TRBV15 and TRBJ1-2; D is undetermined. CDR1 and CDR2 from the germline V gene are LNHNV and YYDKDF (reference sequence). The V gene lost 0 bases and the J gene lost 6 bases, with 11 bases spanning the gap. The CDR3 has 14 residues. The CDR3 bases are TGTGCCACCAGCAGAGATTTAGAGCGGGATGGCTACACCTTC. The encoded protein is CATSRDLERDGYTF.

This clonotype was observed at least ten times. This rearrangement joins TRBV20-1 to TRBJ1-5, with D perhaps TRBD1 (5 bases). The CDR3 runs 14 residues. CDR1 and CDR2 from the germline V gene are DFQATT and SNEGSKA (reference sequence). V was trimmed by 8 bases and J by 4 bases, leaving 18 bases between them. The CDR3: CSLSPGTSNQPQHF. DNA for the CDR3: TGCAGTTTATCCCCCGGGACGTCGAATCAGCCCCAGCATTTT.

The rearrangement joins TRBV24-1 to TRBJ1-2; TRBD1 aligns across 8 bases. Germline CDR1 is KGHDR and CDR2 is SFDVKD. The CDR3 sequence is 14 residues long. With 4 bases clipped from V and 8 bases from J, the junction kept 8 bases outside the gene matches. The CDR3 nucleotides are TGTGCCACCAGTGACCCAGACAGGGGATGGGGCTACACCTTC. Translating gives CATSDPDRGWGYTF.

This clonotype was picked up a small number of times. The chain uses TRBV19 and TRBJ2-1, with D unresolved. The CDR3 runs 14 residues. Trimming took 3 bases from V and 8 from J, leaving 14 bases between them. The germline V gene encodes CDR1 LNHDA and CDR2 SQIVND (reference sequence). The CDR3: CASSIKAFKHEQFF. The CDR3 bases are TGTGCCAGTAGTATTAAAGCGTTTAAGCATGAGCAGTTCTTC.

This clonotype was counted between two and nine times. The CDR3 spells CASSQDPPGVYEQYF. The CDR3 DNA reads TGCGCCAGCAGCCAAGATCCCCCAGGTGTCTACGAGCAGTACTTC. The gene calls are TRBV4-1 and TRBJ2-7, with D unresolved. The V gene's germline CDR1 is MGHRA and CDR2 YSYEKL. This CDR3 has 15 amino acids. The V end lost 0 bases, the J end lost 3 bases, and 12 bases lay between the germline ends.

By frequency in the sample, this clonotype is medium-sized (0.01 to 0.1%). The rearrangement uses TRBV5-5 and TRBJ2-1; 10 bases fit TRBD1. CDR3 length equals 15 residues. Germline V gives CDR1 SGHKS, CDR2 YYEKEE (reference sequence). The V segment lost 3 bases and the J segment 4 bases; nucleotides outside the gene matches: 4. The CDR3 bases are TGTGCCAGCAGCTGGGACAGGGGAGGATACAATGAGCAGTTCTTC. This codes for CASSWDRGGYNEQFF.

This clonotype was found many times. The chain is built from TRBV18 and TRBJ2-3; 8 bases map to TRBD2. The CDR3 has 16 amino acids. Germline lookup yields CDR1 KGHSH and CDR2 LQKENI. J gave up 1 base and V 2 bases, and 5 bases lay outside the gene matches. CDR3: CASSPTSGGGTDTQYF. In nucleotides, the CDR3 is TGTGCCAGCTCACCAACTAGCGGAGGGGGCACAGATACGCAGTATTTT.

In its sample, this clonotype was seen many times. The chain uses TRBV5-1 and TRBJ2-3; D gene unclear. V dropped 6 bases and J dropped 4 bases, with 15 bases sitting between them. Germline-derived CDR1 and CDR2 are SGHRS and YFSETQ. The CDR3 runs 14 residues. The CDR3 loop reads CASNQERAADTQYF. The CDR3 nucleotides are TGCGCCAGCAACCAGGAAAGGGCGGCAGATACGCAGTATTTT. The full variable domain, in which reference TRBV5-1 and TRBJ2-3 provide the parts outside the CDR3, is KAGVTQTPRYLIKTRGQQVTLSCSPISGHRSVSWYQQTPGQGLQFLFEYFSETQRNKGNFPGRFSGRQFSNSRSEMNVSTLELGDSALYLCASNQERAADTQYFGPGTRLTVL.

This chain uses TRBV7-9 with TRBJ2-7; unclear D gene. Trimming took 5 bases from V and 4 from J, leaving 18 bases between them. Per the germline V gene, CDR1 is SEHNR and CDR2 is FQNEAQ (reference sequence). The CDR3 is 15 residues long. Here the CDR3 DNA reads TGTGCCAGCAGCACCCACCCAGAAGGGATTTACGAGCAGTACTTC. It is translated as CASSTHPEGIYEQYF.

By its share, this clonotype is medium-sized. This chain links TRBV5-6 with TRBJ2-7; 8 bases are shared with TRBD1. V was pared by 3 bases and J by 7 bases, with 6 bases of the junction left unmatched. The CDR3 runs 13 residues. Looked up from germline, CDR1 is SGHDT and CDR2 is YYEEEE. The chain's CDR3 is CASSSGGAGEQYF. The DNA for the CDR3 is TGTGCCAGCAGCTCAGGGGGCGCGGGGGAGCAGTACTTC.